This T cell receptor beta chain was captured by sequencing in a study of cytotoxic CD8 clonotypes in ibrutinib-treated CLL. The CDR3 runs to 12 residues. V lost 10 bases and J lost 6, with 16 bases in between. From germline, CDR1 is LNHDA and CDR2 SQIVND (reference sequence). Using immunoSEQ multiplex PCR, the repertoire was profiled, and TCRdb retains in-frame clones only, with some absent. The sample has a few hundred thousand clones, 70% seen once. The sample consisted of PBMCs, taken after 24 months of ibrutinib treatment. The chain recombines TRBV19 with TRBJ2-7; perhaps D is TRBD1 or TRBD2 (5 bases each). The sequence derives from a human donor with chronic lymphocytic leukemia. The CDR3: CATRGPGREQYF. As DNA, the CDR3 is TGTGCCACCCGGGGCCCCGGGCGCGAGCAGTACTTC.